This T cell receptor (beta chain) comes out of a study of shared clonotypes between healthy human individuals. V lost 8 bases to trimming and J lost 9 bases, with 14 bases between them. Per germline, CDR1 MNHEY and CDR2 SVGAGI. The CDR3 totals 13 residues. Data came from immunoSEQ multiplex PCR; TCRdb stores just in-frame clones and leaves some out. The data hold 560,000 or so clones, with roughly 96% observed a single time. Naive CD8 cells were CD45RO-negative, positively selected for CCR7, excluding terminally differentiated effector memory CD45RA+ cells. The chain has TRBV6-5 and TRBJ1-6, with unresolved D. The sequenced sample was naive CD8+ T cells sorted from blood. The source of this sequence is a woman younger than 45 in good health. The CDR3 sequence is CASGPGSGSPLHF. In nucleotides, the CDR3 is TGTGCCAGCGGTCCCGGCTCCGGTTCACCCCTCCACTTT.